This T cell receptor beta chain comes out of a study of cytomegalovirus exposure and HLA in healthy donors. Study in general: Of all 400 or so donors who were genotyped, roughly 81% belonged to the Caucasian-associated ancestry cluster.

Overall study results and limits: Common viral pathogens seemed to be connected with several of the most significant clusters, according to a later analysis.

The study ran its PCR with 60 Vbeta and 13 Jbeta primers. Sequencing was performed with immunoSEQ multiplex PCR; in TCRdb, only in-frame clones are kept and a portion is missing. The table has around 40,000 clones, 87% seen once. CDR3 length: 16 residues. Germline V gene data show CDR1 as MNHEY and CDR2 as SVGAGI. The V end was cut by 4 bases, the J end by 0 bases, with 12 bases between. In regard to this clone: Its cognate antigen is unknown.

The clonotype originates from a woman between 35 and 50 years old in good health and CMV-seropositive. The J gene is TRBJ1-4, the V gene TRBV6-5, with D unresolved. The material sequenced was PBMCs. The DNA of the CDR3 is TGTGCCAGCAGTTCCAGAGGAGGGACAACTAATGAAAAACTGTTTTTT. It encodes CASSSRGGTTNEKLFF.